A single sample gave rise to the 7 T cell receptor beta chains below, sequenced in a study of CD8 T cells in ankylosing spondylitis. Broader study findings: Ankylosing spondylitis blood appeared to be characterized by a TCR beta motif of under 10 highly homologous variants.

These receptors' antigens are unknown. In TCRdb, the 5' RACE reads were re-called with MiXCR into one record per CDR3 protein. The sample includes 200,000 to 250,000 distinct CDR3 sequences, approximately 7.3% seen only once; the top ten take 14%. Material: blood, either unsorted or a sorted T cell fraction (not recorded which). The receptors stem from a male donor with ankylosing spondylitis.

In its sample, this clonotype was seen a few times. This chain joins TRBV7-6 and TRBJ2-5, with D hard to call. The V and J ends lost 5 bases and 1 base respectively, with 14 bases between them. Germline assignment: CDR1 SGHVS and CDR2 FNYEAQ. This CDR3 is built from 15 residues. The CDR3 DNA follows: TGTGCCAGCAGCCCGGAACTGGGGTTCCAAGAGACCCAGTACTTC. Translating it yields CASSPELGFQETQYF.

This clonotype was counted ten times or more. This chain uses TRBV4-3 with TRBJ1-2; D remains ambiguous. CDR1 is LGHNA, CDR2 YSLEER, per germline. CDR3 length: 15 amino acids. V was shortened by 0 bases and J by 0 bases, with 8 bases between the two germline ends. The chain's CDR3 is CASSQDWTSNYGYTF. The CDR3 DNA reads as TGCGCCAGCAGCCAAGATTGGACCTCTAACTATGGCTACACCTTC.

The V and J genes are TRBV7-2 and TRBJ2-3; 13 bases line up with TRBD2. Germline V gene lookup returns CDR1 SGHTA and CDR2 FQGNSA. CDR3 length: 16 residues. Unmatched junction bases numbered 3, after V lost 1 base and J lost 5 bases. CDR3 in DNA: TGTGCCAGCAGCTTAGGACTAGCGGGGGGCGGAGATACGCAGTATTTT. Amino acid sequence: CASSLGLAGGGDTQYF.

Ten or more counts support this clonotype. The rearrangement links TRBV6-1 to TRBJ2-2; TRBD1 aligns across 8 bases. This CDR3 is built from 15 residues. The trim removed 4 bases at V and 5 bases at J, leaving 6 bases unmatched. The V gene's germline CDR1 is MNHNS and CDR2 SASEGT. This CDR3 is CASSVTGGRTGELFF. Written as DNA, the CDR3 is TGTGCCAGCAGTGTCACAGGGGGGAGAACCGGGGAGCTGTTTTTT.

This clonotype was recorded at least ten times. In DNA form, the CDR3 reads TGTGCCAGCAGTCCGGTAGGATTAAGTGCCGGGGAGCTGTTTTTT. This codes for CASSPVGLSAGELFF. The chain links TRBV27 to TRBJ2-2; D is ambiguous. Trimming took 5 bases from V and 6 from J, leaving 16 bases between them. There are 15 residues in the CDR3. CDR1 and CDR2 from the germline V gene are MNHEY and SMNVEV (reference sequence).

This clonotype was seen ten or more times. CDR3 amino acids: CASSEYSGAYGYTF. The CDR3 DNA is TGTGCCAGCAGTGAATATTCAGGGGCCTATGGCTACACCTTC. The chain joins TRBV25-1 to TRBJ1-2; maybe TRBD1 (6 bases). Germline V gene sequence: CDR1 MGHDK, CDR2 SYGVNS. The CDR3 loop spans 14 amino acids. Trimming took off 0 bases at V and 4 bases at J, with 9 bases between the two ends.

The CDR3 DNA follows: TGTGCCAGCAGTGAAAGATACTGGGAGGGGAGCAATCAGCCCCAGCATTTT. Its protein product is CASSERYWEGSNQPQHF. The V and J genes are TRBV6-1 and TRBJ1-5, with D maybe TRBD1 (5 bases). Germline CDR1 and CDR2: MNHNS and SASEGT. The V gene lost 2 bases and the J gene lost 1 base, with 15 bases spanning the gap. This CDR3 contains 17 residues.